The T cell receptor beta chain described here comes from a study of T cell responses to AZD1222 COVID-19 vaccine. Some clones are missing from TCRdb's copy, which holds only in-frame ones; the method was immunoSEQ multiplex PCR. Found here are approximately 90,000 clones, around 89% of them singletons; the top ten hold approximately 5%. Sequences were derived from peripheral blood, sampled 28 days after the second AZD1222 dose. This clonotype originated in an adult who received the AZD1222 COVID-19 vaccine.

The CDR3 reads CASSSGTGSHNEQFF. The CDR3 DNA reads as TGTGCCAGCAGCTCCGGTACAGGGAGCCACAATGAGCAGTTCTTC. This chain uses TRBV7-3 with TRBJ2-1; D is possibly TRBD1 (6 bases). The CDR3 consists of 15 residues. V was cut by 4 bases and J by 5 bases, with 15 bases left in between. CDR1 is SGHTA and CDR2 is FQGTGA in the germline V gene.